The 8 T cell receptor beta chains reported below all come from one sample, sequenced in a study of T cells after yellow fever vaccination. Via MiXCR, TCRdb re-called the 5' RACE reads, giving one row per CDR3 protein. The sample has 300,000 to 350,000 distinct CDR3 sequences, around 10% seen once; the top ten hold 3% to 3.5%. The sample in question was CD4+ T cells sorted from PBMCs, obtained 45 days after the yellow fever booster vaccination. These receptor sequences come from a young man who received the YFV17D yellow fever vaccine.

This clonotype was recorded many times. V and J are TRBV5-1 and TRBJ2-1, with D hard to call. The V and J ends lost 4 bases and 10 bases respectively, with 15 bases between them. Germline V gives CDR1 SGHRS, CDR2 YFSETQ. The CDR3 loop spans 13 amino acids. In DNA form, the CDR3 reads TGCGCCAGCAGCCCGGTTGTGGCCACGGAGCAGTTCTTC. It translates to CASSPVVATEQFF.

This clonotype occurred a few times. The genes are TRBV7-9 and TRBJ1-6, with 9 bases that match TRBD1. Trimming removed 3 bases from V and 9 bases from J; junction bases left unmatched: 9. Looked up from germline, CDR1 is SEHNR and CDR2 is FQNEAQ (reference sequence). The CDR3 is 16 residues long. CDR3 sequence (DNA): TGTGCCAGCAGCTTGGTTCGCGGGACAGGGTTTTCACCCCTCCACTTT. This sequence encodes CASSLVRGTGFSPLHF.

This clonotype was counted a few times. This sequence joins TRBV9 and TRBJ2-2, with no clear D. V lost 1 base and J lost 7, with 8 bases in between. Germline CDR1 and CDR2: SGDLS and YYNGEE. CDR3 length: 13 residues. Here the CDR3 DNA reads TGTGCCAGCAGCGTATGGGAACACGGGGAGCTGTTTTTT. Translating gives CASSVWEHGELFF. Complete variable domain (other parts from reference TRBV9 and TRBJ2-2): DSGVTQTPKHLITATGQRVTLRCSPRSGDLSVYWYQQSLDQGLQFLIQYYNGEERAKGNILERFSAQQFPDLHSELNLSSLELGDSALYFCASSVWEHGELFFGEGSRLTVL.

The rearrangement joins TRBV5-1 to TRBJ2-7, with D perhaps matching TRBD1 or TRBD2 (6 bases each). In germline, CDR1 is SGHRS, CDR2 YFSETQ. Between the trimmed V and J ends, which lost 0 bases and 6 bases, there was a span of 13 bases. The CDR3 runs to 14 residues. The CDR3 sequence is CASSLAPGAGEQYV. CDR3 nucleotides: TGCGCCAGCAGCTTGGCGCCGGGGGCGGGCGAGCAGTACGTC.

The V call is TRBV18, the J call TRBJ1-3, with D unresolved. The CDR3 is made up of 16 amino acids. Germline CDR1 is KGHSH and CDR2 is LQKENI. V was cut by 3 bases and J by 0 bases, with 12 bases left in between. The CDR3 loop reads CASSPQDGSSGNTIYF. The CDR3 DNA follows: TGTGCCAGCTCACCCCAGGACGGGAGCTCTGGAAACACCATATATTTT.

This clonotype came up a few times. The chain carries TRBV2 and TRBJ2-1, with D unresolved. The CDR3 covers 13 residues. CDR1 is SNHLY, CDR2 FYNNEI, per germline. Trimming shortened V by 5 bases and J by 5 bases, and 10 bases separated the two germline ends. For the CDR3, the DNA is TGTGCCAGCAGTCCCCTTACGGACAATGAGCAGTTCTTC. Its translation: CASSPLTDNEQFF.

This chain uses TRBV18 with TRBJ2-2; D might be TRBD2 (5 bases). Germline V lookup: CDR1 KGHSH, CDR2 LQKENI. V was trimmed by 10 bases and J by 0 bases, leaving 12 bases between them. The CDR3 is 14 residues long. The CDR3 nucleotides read TGTGCCACCGCGGGCCGGTCGAACACCGGGGAGCTGTTTTTT. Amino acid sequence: CATAGRSNTGELFF.

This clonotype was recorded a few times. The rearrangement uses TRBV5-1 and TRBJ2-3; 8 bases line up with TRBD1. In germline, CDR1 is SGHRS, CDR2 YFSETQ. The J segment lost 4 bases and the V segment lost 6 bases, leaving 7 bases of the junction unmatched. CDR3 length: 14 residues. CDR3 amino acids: CASTAGQGADTQYF. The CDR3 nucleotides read TGCGCCAGCACTGCCGGACAGGGTGCAGATACGCAGTATTTT.